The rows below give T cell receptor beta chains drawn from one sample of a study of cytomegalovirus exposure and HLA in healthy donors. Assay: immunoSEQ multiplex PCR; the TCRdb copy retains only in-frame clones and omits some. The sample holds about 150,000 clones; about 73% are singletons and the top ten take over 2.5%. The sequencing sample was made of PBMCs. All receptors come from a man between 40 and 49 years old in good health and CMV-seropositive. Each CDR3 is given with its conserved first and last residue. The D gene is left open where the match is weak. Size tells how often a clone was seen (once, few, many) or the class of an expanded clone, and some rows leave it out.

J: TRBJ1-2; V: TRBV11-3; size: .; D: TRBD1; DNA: TGTGCCAGCAGCTTAGGACAGGGATCGTTGAGTGGCTATGGCTACACCTTC; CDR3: CASSLGQGSLSGYGYTF
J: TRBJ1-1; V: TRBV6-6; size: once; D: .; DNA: TGTGCCAGCAGTAACTACAGAGAAAACACTGAAGCTTTCTTT; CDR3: CASSNYRENTEAFF
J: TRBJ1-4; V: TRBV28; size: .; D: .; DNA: TGTGCCAGCAGTCCTAATAGACTAAATGAAAAACTGTTTTTT; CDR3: CASSPNRLNEKLFF
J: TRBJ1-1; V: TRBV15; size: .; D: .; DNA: TGTGCCACCAGCAGACCATTAGACAGGCTGAACACTGAAGCTTTCTTT; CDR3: CATSRPLDRLNTEAFF
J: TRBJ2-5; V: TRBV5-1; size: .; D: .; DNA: TGCGCCAGCAGCTTGCCAGGAGGAGAGACCCAGTACTTC; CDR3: CASSLPGGETQYF
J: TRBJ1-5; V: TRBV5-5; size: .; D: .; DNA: TGTGCCAGCAGCTCGTCAGGGTCGTATCAGCCCCAGCATTTT; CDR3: CASSSSGSYQPQHF
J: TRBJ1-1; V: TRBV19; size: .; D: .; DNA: TGTGCCACTGCAGGGCATCTGTACACTGAAGCTTTCTTT; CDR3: CATAGHLYTEAFF
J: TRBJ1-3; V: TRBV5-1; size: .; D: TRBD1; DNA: TGCGCCAGCTGGACAGGCAACTCTGGAAACACCATATATTTT; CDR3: CASWTGNSGNTIYF
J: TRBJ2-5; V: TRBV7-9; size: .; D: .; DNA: TGTGCCAGCAGAAGACTAGGAGAGACCCAGTACTTC; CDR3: CASRRLGETQYF
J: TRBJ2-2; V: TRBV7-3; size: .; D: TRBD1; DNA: TGTGCCAGCAGCTTACGGGGACAGGGAACCGGGGAGCTGTTTTTT; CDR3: CASSLRGQGTGELFF
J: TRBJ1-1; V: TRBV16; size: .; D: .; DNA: TGTGCCAGCAGCCAGCGGGGTAACACTGAAGCTTTCTTT; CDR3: CASSQRGNTEAFF
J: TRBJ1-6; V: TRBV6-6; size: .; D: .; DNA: TGTGCCAGCAGTCTCGACGGAGATTCACCCCTCCACTTT; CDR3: CASSLDGDSPLHF
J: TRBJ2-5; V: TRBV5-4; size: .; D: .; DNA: TGTGCCAGCAGATGGGCGGGCCAAGAGACCCAGTACTTC; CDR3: CASRWAGQETQYF
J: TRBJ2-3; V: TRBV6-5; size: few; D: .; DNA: TGTGCCAGCAGTTACGGGGAGGGCACAGATACGCAGTATTTT; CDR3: CASSYGEGTDTQYF
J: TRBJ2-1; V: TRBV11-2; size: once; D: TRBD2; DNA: TGTGCCAGCAGCTTTACTAGCGGGAGTATAGGTCAGTTCTTC; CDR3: CASSFTSGSIGQFF
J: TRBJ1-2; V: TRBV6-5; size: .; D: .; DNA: TGTGCCAGCAGTTACTCGGCGGGAGTCTATGGCTACACCTTC; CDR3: CASSYSAGVYGYTF
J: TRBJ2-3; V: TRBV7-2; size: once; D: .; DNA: TGTGCCAGCAGACTTGAAATAGCGACTAGCACAGATACGCAGTATTTT; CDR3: CASRLEIATSTDTQYF
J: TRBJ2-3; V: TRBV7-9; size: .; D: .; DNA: TGTTCCAGCAGCTCTTCGGCAGATACGCAGTATTTT; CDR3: CSSSSSADTQYF
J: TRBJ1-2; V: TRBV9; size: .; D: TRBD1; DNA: TGTGCCAGCAGCGTCCTAGGGACAGGGGACTATGGCTACACCTTC; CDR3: CASSVLGTGDYGYTF
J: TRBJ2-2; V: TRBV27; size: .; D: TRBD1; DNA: TGTGCCAGCATCCATCTCGGACAGGACACCGGGGAGCTGTTTTTT; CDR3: CASIHLGQDTGELFF
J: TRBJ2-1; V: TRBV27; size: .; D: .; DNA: TGTGCCAGCAGTCCCAGCGGGCCAGACAATGAGCAGTTCTTC; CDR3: CASSPSGPDNEQFF
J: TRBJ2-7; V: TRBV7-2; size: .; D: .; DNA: TGTGCCAGCAGCTTAGGGGACGGGATGGGGGGTGATAAAAACGAGCAGTACTTC; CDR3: CASSLGDGMGGDKNEQYF
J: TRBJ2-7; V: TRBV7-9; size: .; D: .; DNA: TGTTCCAGCAGCTTAGAGGGAAAGGGGTCCTACGAGCAGTACTTC; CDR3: CSSSLEGKGSYEQYF
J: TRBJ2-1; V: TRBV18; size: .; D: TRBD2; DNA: TGTGCCAGCTCCGCTGGGGCGGGAGGTGAGCAGTTCTTC; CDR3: CASSAGAGGEQFF
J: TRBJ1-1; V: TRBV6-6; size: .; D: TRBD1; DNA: TGTGCCAGCAGAGGGGGTGACAGGGTGGGCACTGAAGCTTTCTTT; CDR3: CASRGGDRVGTEAFF
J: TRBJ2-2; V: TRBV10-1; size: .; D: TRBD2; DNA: TGCGCCAGCAGTGACCCGGGAGGTTCCGGGGAGCTGTTTTTT; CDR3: CASSDPGGSGELFF
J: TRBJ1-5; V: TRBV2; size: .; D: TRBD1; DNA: TGTGCCAGCGGCGGACAGGACCCTCAGGCCCAGCATTTT; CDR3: CASGGQDPQAQHF
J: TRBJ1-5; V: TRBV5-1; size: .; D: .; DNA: TGCGCCAGCAGCTTGACAGGCCGCGGGCCCCAGCATTTT; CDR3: CASSLTGRGPQHF
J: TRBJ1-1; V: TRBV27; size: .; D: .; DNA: TGTGCCAGCATCTCGGGAGCCGGAGGCATGAACACTGAAGCTTTCTTT; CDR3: CASISGAGGMNTEAFF
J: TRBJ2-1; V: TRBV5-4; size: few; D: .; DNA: TGTGCCAGCTCCCAGGCCACCAGATACAATGAGCAGTTCTTC; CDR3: CASSQATRYNEQFF
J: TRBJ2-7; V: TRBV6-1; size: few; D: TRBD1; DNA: TGTGCCAGCAGGCCGGGACAGGGAATCTCCTACGAGCAGTACTTC; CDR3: CASRPGQGISYEQYF
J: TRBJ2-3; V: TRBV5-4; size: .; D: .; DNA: TGTGCCAGCAGCCCCTCAGGCGTCTTGGGAGGCACAGATACGCAGTATTTT; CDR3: CASSPSGVLGGTDTQYF
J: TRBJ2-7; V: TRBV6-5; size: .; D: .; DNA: TGTGCCAGCAGTTCCGCCGGGACTGGGGATTCCGAGCAGTACTTC; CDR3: CASSSAGTGDSEQYF
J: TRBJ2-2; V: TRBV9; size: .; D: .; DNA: TGTGCCAGCAGATTTTCGGGTAACACCGGGGAGCTGTTTTTT; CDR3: CASRFSGNTGELFF
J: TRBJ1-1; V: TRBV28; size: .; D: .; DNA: TGTGCCGTCAACGGGTTGAACACTGAAGCTTTCTTT; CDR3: CAVNGLNTEAFF
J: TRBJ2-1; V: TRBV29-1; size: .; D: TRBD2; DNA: TGCAGCGCTGGCGCCCGACTAGCGGGAACCTACAATGAGCAGTTCTTC; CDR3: CSAGARLAGTYNEQFF
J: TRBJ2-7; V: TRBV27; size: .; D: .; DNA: TGTGCCAGCAGTTTGGCAACAGGGCAGATCCCGAACGAGCAGTACTTC; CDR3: CASSLATGQIPNEQYF
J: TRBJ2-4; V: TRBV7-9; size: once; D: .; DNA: TGTGCCAGCAGCTTAGACGGGGGTCGGGATACTCAGTACTTC; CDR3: CASSLDGGRDTQYF
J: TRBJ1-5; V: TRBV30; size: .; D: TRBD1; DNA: TGTGCCTGGGGGACAGGGGGTGGTCAGCCCCAGCATTTT; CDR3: CAWGTGGGQPQHF
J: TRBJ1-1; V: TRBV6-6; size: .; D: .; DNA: TGTGCCAGCAGTTACCCGGGGGAGATGAACACTGAAGCTTTCTTT; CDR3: CASSYPGEMNTEAFF
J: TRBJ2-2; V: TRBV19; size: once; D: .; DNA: TGTGCCAGTAGTATTTCCTTGAACACCGGGGAGCTGTTTTTT; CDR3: CASSISLNTGELFF
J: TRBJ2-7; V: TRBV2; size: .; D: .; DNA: TGTGCCAGCGGACCCGGACTAAGTTCCTACGAGCAGTGCTTC; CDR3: CASGPGLSSYEQCF